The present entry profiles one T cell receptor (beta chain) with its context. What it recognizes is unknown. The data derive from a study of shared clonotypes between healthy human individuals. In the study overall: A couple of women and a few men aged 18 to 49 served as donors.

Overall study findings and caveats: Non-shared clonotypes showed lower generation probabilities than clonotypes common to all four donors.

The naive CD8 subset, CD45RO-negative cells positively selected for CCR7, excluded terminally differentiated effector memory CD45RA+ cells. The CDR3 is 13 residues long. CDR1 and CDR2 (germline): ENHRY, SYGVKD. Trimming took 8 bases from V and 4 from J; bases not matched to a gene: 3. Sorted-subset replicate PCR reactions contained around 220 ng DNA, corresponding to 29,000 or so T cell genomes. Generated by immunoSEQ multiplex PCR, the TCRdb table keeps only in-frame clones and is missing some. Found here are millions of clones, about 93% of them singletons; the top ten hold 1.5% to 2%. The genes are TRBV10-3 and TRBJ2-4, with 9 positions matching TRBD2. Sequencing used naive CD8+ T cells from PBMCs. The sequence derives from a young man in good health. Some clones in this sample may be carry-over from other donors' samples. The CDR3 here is CAIGSGGKNIQYF. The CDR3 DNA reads TGTGCCATCGGCAGCGGGGGGAAAAACATTCAGTACTTC.